Listed below are T cell receptor beta chains from one sample, sequenced in a study of T cell repertoires in cytomegalovirus infection. TCRdb re-called the reads with MiXCR, one entry per CDR3 protein. The sample gives 450,000 to 600,000 distinct CDR3 sequences, approximately 46% of which show up once; 43% is in the top ten. These receptors are not linked to any known antigen. This specimen was cultured PBMCs, taken from culture after CMV antigen stimulation. These receptors were collected from a human donor in good health (CMV status not recorded). Some clones in this sample may be carry-over from other donors' samples. Both conserved end residues are part of each CDR3. D genes are given only for firm matches. Only part of the rows carry a size: once, few, many, or a class if the clone is expanded.

D: NA
J: TRBJ1-2
V: TRBV7-8
size: many
CDR3: CASSRLRRSGYTF
DNA: TGTGCCAGCAGCAGACTCAGGAGGTCTGGCTACACCTTC

D: TRBD2
J: TRBJ2-1
V: TRBV7-9
size: NA
CDR3: CASSLRGGTSYNEQFF
DNA: TGTGCCAGCAGCTTACGCGGGGGGACCTCCTACAATGAGCAGTTCTTC

D: NA
J: TRBJ2-1
V: TRBV10-2
size: NA
CDR3: CASSESRRGGLRPTNEQFF
DNA: TGCGCCAGCAGTGAGTCGAGGAGGGGGGGACTCCGACCTACAAATGAGCAGTTCTTC

D: TRBD2
J: TRBJ2-1
V: TRBV7-2
size: NA
CDR3: CASSPQQRTSGKQFF
DNA: TGTGCCAGCAGCCCCCAACAAAGGACTAGCGGGAAGCAGTTCTTC

D: NA
J: TRBJ1-6
V: TRBV7-2
size: NA
CDR3: CASSLVSRADSPLHF
DNA: TGTGCCAGCAGCTTAGTGAGCAGGGCCGATTCACCCCTCCACTTT

D: TRBD1
J: TRBJ1-1
V: TRBV25-1
size: NA
CDR3: CASTDRGTEAFF
DNA: TGTGCCAGCACGGACAGGGGAACTGAAGCTTTCTTT

D: TRBD1
J: TRBJ2-7
V: TRBV5-4
size: NA
CDR3: CASSRQGTVYEQYF
DNA: TGTGCCAGCAGCCGACAAGGGACAGTATACGAGCAGTACTTC

D: TRBD1
J: TRBJ2-5
V: TRBV7-4
size: NA
CDR3: CACRSPSGDRDETQYF
DNA: TGTGCCTGCAGATCCCCGAGCGGCGACAGGGACGAGACCCAGTACTTC

D: NA
J: TRBJ1-6
V: TRBV11-2
size: few
CDR3: CASSSGRATRNSPLHF
DNA: TGTGCCAGCAGTTCCGGTAGGGCGACGAGAAATTCACCCCTCCACTTT

D: NA
J: TRBJ1-2
V: TRBV20-1
size: NA
CDR3: CSAREVLLLNYGYTF
DNA: TGCAGTGCTAGAGAAGTACTGCTATTAAACTATGGCTACACCTTC

D: NA
J: TRBJ2-5
V: TRBV12-3/TRBV12-4
size: few
CDR3: CASSSGTNQETQYF
DNA: TGTGCCAGCAGTTCCGGGACCAATCAAGAGACCCAGTACTTC

D: NA
J: TRBJ2-2
V: TRBV7-6
size: NA
CDR3: CASSLMRVNTGELFF
DNA: TGTGCCAGCAGCTTAATGAGAGTGAACACCGGGGAGCTGTTTTTT

D: NA
J: TRBJ2-1
V: TRBV7-2
size: many
CDR3: CASSPDSSYNEQFF
DNA: TGTGCCAGCAGCCCGGACAGCTCCTACAATGAGCAGTTCTTC

D: NA
J: TRBJ2-7
V: TRBV4-1
size: NA
CDR3: CASSQDFSSADEQYF
DNA: TGCGCCAGCAGCCAAGACTTTTCTAGCGCAGACGAGCAGTACTTC

D: NA
J: TRBJ2-1
V: TRBV20-1
size: NA
CDR3: CSARDLDSSYNEQFF
DNA: TGCAGTGCTAGAGATCTGGACAGCTCCTACAATGAGCAGTTCTTC

D: TRBD1
J: TRBJ2-7
V: TRBV7-9
size: NA
CDR3: CASSLARARDRNSEQYF
DNA: TGTGCCAGCAGCTTAGCGAGAGCCCGGGACAGGAATTCCGAGCAGTACTTC

D: NA
J: TRBJ1-5
V: TRBV28
size: few
CDR3: CASSLTGIHQPQHF
DNA: TGTGCCAGCAGTCTCACAGGGATTCATCAGCCCCAGCATTTT

D: NA
J: TRBJ2-7
V: TRBV10-3
size: NA
CDR3: CAISESNFRGGVAYEQYF
DNA: TGTGCCATCAGTGAGTCGAACTTTCGAGGGGGAGTCGCTTACGAGCAGTACTTC

D: TRBD2
J: TRBJ2-5
V: TRBV10-3
size: NA
CDR3: CAISPGLAGGRGRETQYF
DNA: TGTGCCATCAGTCCCGGACTAGCGGGAGGGCGGGGACGCGAGACCCAGTACTTC

D: NA
J: TRBJ1-1
V: TRBV20-1
size: NA
CDR3: CSAPDRAAFF
DNA: TGCAGTGCCCCGGACCGAGCAGCTTTCTTT

D: NA
J: TRBJ2-1
V: TRBV27
size: NA
CDR3: CASSTIRGKSYNEQFF
DNA: TGTGCCAGCAGTACGATAAGGGGAAAATCCTACAATGAGCAGTTCTTC

D: NA
J: TRBJ2-1
V: TRBV6-6
size: NA
CDR3: CASSYLTSAGGNEQFF
DNA: TGTGCCAGCAGTTATCTAACTAGTGCTGGGGGCAATGAGCAGTTCTTC

D: TRBD2
J: TRBJ2-5
V: TRBV12-3/TRBV12-4
size: NA
CDR3: CASSLRLAGAGTQYF
DNA: TGTGCCAGCAGTCTTCGACTAGCGGGAGCGGGGACCCAGTACTTC

D: NA
J: TRBJ2-3
V: TRBV6-5
size: NA
CDR3: CASRGRRAVRTQYF
DNA: TGTGCCAGCCGAGGGCGCCGGGCGGTTCGAACGCAGTATTTT

D: TRBD1
J: TRBJ1-2
V: TRBV4-3
size: NA
CDR3: CASSQAGGGHGYTF
DNA: TGCGCCAGCAGCCAAGCTGGAGGGGGCCATGGCTACACCTTC

D: NA
J: TRBJ2-2
V: TRBV7-2
size: few
CDR3: CASSLSRTQEGELFF
DNA: TGTGCCAGCAGCTTATCTCGGACTCAGGAGGGGGAGCTGTTTTTT

D: TRBD1
J: TRBJ1-1
V: TRBV7-2
size: NA
CDR3: CASSLRAGAGGTEAFF
DNA: TGTGCCAGCAGCTTAAGGGCGGGGGCAGGGGGCACTGAAGCTTTCTTT

D: TRBD2
J: TRBJ2-7
V: TRBV6-2/TRBV6-3
size: NA
CDR3: CASSYSAGLAGEQYF
DNA: TGTGCCAGCAGTTACTCCGCCGGACTAGCGGGGGAGCAGTACTTC

D: TRBD2
J: TRBJ2-7
V: TRBV7-2
size: many
CDR3: CASSSGLAGVYEQYF
DNA: TGTGCCAGCAGTTCCGGACTAGCGGGAGTTTACGAGCAGTACTTC

D: TRBD1
J: TRBJ2-7
V: TRBV7-8
size: few
CDR3: CASGQGRFDEQYF
DNA: TGTGCCAGCGGACAGGGAAGATTTGACGAGCAGTACTTC

D: NA
J: TRBJ1-1
V: TRBV7-2
size: NA
CDR3: CASSSWRGTEAFF
DNA: TGTGCCAGCAGCTCATGGAGGGGGACTGAAGCTTTCTTT

D: NA
J: TRBJ2-3
V: TRBV7-2
size: many
CDR3: CASSLNVRLNTDTQYF
DNA: TGTGCCAGCAGCTTAAACGTTCGGCTCAACACAGATACGCAGTATTTT

D: TRBD2
J: TRBJ2-5
V: TRBV27
size: once
CDR3: CASSSLRLAGFVRETQYF
DNA: TGTGCCAGCAGTTCCCTACGACTAGCGGGGTTTGTTCGAGAGACCCAGTACTTC

D: NA
J: TRBJ2-1
V: TRBV7-6
size: NA
CDR3: CASSLNYGSEQFF
DNA: TGTGCCAGCAGCTTAAATTACGGTAGTGAGCAGTTCTTC

D: NA
J: TRBJ1-1
V: TRBV7-2
size: NA
CDR3: CASSSRWATEAFF
DNA: TGTGCCAGCAGCTCTCGGTGGGCCACTGAAGCTTTCTTT

D: TRBD1
J: TRBJ2-1
V: TRBV27
size: NA
CDR3: CASSHRGPLGGSYNEQFF
DNA: TGTGCCAGCAGTCACAGGGGGCCCCTGGGGGGTTCCTACAATGAGCAGTTCTTC

D: NA
J: TRBJ2-7
V: TRBV7-3
size: NA
CDR3: CASSLDSYSPYSYEQYF
DNA: TGTGCCAGCAGCTTAGATAGTTACAGTCCCTACTCCTACGAGCAGTACTTC

D: TRBD1
J: TRBJ1-6
V: TRBV11-2
size: NA
CDR3: CASSSGQDRRDSPLHF
DNA: TGTGCCAGCAGCTCGGGACAGGATCGGCGGGATTCACCCCTCCACTTT

D: NA
J: TRBJ1-6
V: TRBV11-2
size: NA
CDR3: CASSLGGGSGSPLHF
DNA: TGTGCCAGCAGCTTAGGGGGGGGCTCGGGTTCACCCCTCCACTTT

D: TRBD1
J: TRBJ1-1
V: TRBV7-6
size: few
CDR3: CASSRLPGQGATEAFF
DNA: TGTGCCAGCAGCCGTTTACCGGGACAGGGGGCCACTGAAGCTTTCTTT

D: NA
J: TRBJ2-1
V: TRBV7-2
size: NA
CDR3: CASSFVGPPEAEQFF
DNA: TGTGCCAGCAGCTTCGTGGGGCCCCCGGAGGCTGAGCAGTTCTTC